The 5 T cell receptor beta chains in this list originate from one sample, sequenced in a study of cytomegalovirus exposure and HLA in healthy donors. With 60 Vbeta and 13 Jbeta primers, the PCR was carried out. Produced via immunoSEQ multiplex PCR; TCRdb's table is partial and in-frame only. The data contain around 200,000 clones, 70% to 90% of them seen just once; the ten biggest clones take up around 0.3%. The sequencing sample was made of PBMCs. All receptors come from a woman under 40 in good health and CMV-seronegative.

The chain links TRBV5-1 to TRBJ2-5, with 8 bases fitting TRBD1. CDR1 and CDR2 (germline): SGHRS, YFSETQ. The J segment lost 2 bases and the V segment lost 3 bases, leaving 6 bases of the junction unmatched. The CDR3 extends over 15 amino acids. CDR3 DNA: TGCGCCAGCAGCTGGGGGACAGGCGTACAAGAGACCCAGTACTTC. Translated, it gives CASSWGTGVQETQYF. The entire variable domain, with the rest obtained from reference TRBV5-1 and TRBJ2-5, is as follows: KAGVTQTPRYLIKTRGQQVTLSCSPISGHRSVSWYQQTPGQGLQFLFEYFSETQRNKGNFPGRFSGRQFSNSRSEMNVSTLELGDSALYLCASSWGTGVQETQYFGPGTRLLVL.

The chain links TRBV5-6 to TRBJ2-2, with a possible D match to TRBD1 (5 bases). The CDR3 runs 16 residues. The germline V and J ends were trimmed by 4 bases and 5 bases, with 18 bases remaining between them. The germline V gene has CDR1 SGHDT and CDR2 YYEEEE. The CDR3 region has the DNA TGTGCCAGCAGCATCCGTTTGGGGCGAGATACCGGGGAGCTGTTTTTT. Translating it yields CASSIRLGRDTGELFF.

The count of this clone is one. The chain combines TRBV28 with TRBJ1-6; tentative D call: TRBD1 (5 bases). CDR1 is MDHEN, CDR2 SYDVKM, per germline. V lost 6 bases and J lost 9, with 15 bases in between. The CDR3 is made up of 14 amino acids. CDR3: CASRQSWQGSPLHF. CDR3 in DNA: TGTGCCAGCAGGCAAAGTTGGCAGGGTTCACCCCTCCACTTT.

This sequence joins TRBV7-9 and TRBJ1-2; perhaps TRBD1 as D (5 bases). V was pared by 1 base and J by 8 bases, with 17 bases between. CDR3 size: 15 residues. Per the germline V gene, CDR1 is SEHNR and CDR2 is FQNEAQ (reference sequence). Written as DNA, the CDR3 is TGTGCCAGCAGCTTAGGGCAGGGTGTTTCTTTGGGCTACACCTTC. This translates into CASSLGQGVSLGYTF.

The chain has TRBV7-2 and TRBJ1-2, with 9 positions matching TRBD1. The CDR3 contains 14 residues. In germline, CDR1 is SGHTA, CDR2 FQGNSA. V lost 1 base to trimming and J lost 7 bases; unmatched junction nucleotides: 4. The CDR3 sequence: CASSLGQGVFGYTF. For the CDR3, the DNA is TGTGCCAGCAGCTTAGGACAGGGGGTGTTTGGCTACACCTTC.